The 3 T cell receptor beta chains reported below all come from one sample, sequenced in a study of blood T cell repertoires in COVID-19. The data were produced by immunoSEQ multiplex PCR, yet TCRdb's version contains in-frame clones alone and is incomplete. The repertoire holds 180,000 or so clones, with approximately 90% as singletons. The sample was PBMCs or T cells enriched from blood (not recorded which). All receptors derive from a woman under 30 who had recovered from COVID-19.

This chain links TRBV27 with TRBJ1-2; 7 bases map to TRBD1. V gave up 6 bases and J gave up 5 bases; unmatched junction bases: 9. The CDR3 length is 14 residues. CDR1 and CDR2 from the germline V gene are MNHEY and SMNVEV (reference sequence). CDR3 DNA sequence: TGTGCCAGCAGGGCGATCGACAGGGAATATGGCTACACCTTC. Its protein product is CASRAIDREYGYTF.

V is TRBV5-6 and J is TRBJ2-7, with D perhaps TRBD2 (5 bases). CDR1 is SGHDT, CDR2 YYEEEE, per germline. V was pared by 2 bases and J by 8 bases, with 14 bases between. The CDR3 covers 13 residues. The chain's CDR3 is CASSFGETIKQYF. The CDR3 nucleotides read TGTGCCAGCAGCTTCGGGGAAACGATCAAGCAGTACTTC.

The CDR3 sequence is CATSDWEGPEQYF. The CDR3 region has the DNA TGTGCCACCAGTGATTGGGAGGGGCCCGAGCAGTACTTC. The chain combines TRBV24-1 with TRBJ2-7; 7 bases fit TRBD2. Trimming took 2 bases from V and 6 from J; bases not matched to a gene: 3. The CDR3 totals 13 residues. The germline gives CDR1 KGHDR, CDR2 SFDVKD.